This record concerns one T cell receptor (beta chain) sequence. What it binds is unknown. This entry is derived from a study of cytomegalovirus exposure and HLA in healthy donors. As for the study in general: The roughly 120 validation repertoires used the same platform as the 600 to 750 first-cohort repertoires (as reported by a later analysis). Overall study findings and caveats: The study designated 150 or so TCR beta chains cytomegalovirus-associated. Rarity held for most TCR sequences, but there were some public TCRs that occurred in many donors. There were a few CMV-associated chains whose specificity for CMV antigens was confirmed in vitro.

This CDR3 is 14 amino acids long. CDR1 and CDR2 from the germline V gene are SNHLY and FYNNEI. With 7 bases clipped from V and 3 bases from J, the junction kept 7 bases outside the gene matches. TCRdb's table, derived via immunoSEQ multiplex PCR, lists solely in-frame clones and lacks some. The table has some 45,000 clones, about 90% seen once; the top ten hold roughly 5.3%. This sequence was found in a young man in good health and CMV-seronegative. The chain carries TRBV2 and TRBJ2-3, with 7 bases aligning to TRBD2. Sequencing input: PBMCs. The CDR3 DNA reads TGTGCCAGCACCGGCGGGAGTGGTACAGATACGCAGTATTTT. It is translated as CASTGGSGTDTQYF.